This T cell receptor beta chain was sequenced during a study of blood T cells in healthy people across ages. In this sample, this clonotype turned up a few times. Its specificity is not known. No fewer than 5.5 micrograms of total RNA were isolated from every sample. Looked up from germline, CDR1 is MNHEY and CDR2 is SVGEGT. The CDR3 is 12 amino acids. Trimming cost V 6 bases and J 7 bases, with 12 bases left between them. Study observations and caveats: It was not known whether donors were CMV positive (a possible confounder of expanded clonotype changes).

Combining a sample-barcoded 5' primer with a J-beta primer mix, a second PCR ran for roughly 6 to 12 cycles. From each sample, at least 2.5 million paired-end reads containing CDR3 were obtained. Using its own MiXCR run on the 5' RACE reads, TCRdb lists one record per CDR3 protein. The data show around 1.5 million distinct CDR3 sequences, 42% seen once. This clonotype was sampled from a woman aged 18-29 years in good health. Sequencing was carried out using blood. This chain connects TRBV6-2 or TRBV6-3 to TRBJ1-2; D not resolved. The CDR3 region is CASRTIVVGYTF. The CDR3 nucleotides are TGTGCCAGCAGGACGATCGTGGTTGGCTACACCTTC.